This record looks at one TCR beta chain sequence and its context. For TCR, cDNA came from 5'RACE template switching, which added a universal primer site and UMIs. TCRdb recomputed calls from the 5' RACE reads with MiXCR, one row per CDR3 protein. Of some 340,000 distinct CDR3 sequences in the sample, about 10% were seen once. The record originates from a study of T cells after yellow fever vaccination. In the study overall: Researchers used SMART-Seq v4 Ultra Low Input to prepare fractions that had low cell numbers.

This clonotype was obtained from a man aged 18 to 29 who received the YFV17D yellow fever vaccine. The input for sequencing was CD4+ T cells sorted from PBMCs, taken 45 days after the yellow fever booster vaccination.

For the CDR3, the DNA is TGTGCCAGCAGCTTAGATCGGTGGAACACTGAAGCTTTCTTT. Translated: CASSLDRWNTEAFF. The chain uses TRBV11-3 and TRBJ1-1; no reliable D call. The CDR3 consists of 14 residues. Trimming pared 0 bases from V and 1 base from J, leaving 6 bases between. From germline, CDR1 is SGHNT and CDR2 YENEEA.